This passage covers 4 T cell receptor beta chains from one sample sequenced in a study of shared clonotypes between healthy human individuals. The table came from immunoSEQ multiplex PCR; TCRdb's copy has only in-frame clones and leaves some out. In the table there are more than 2,000,000 clones, 90% to 95% of which are singletons. The sequenced material came from naive CD4+ T cells from PBMCs. This sample's subset: CD45RA+ positively selected. These receptors all come from a man aged 18 to 29 in good health. Some clones in this sample may be carry-over from other donors' samples.

In DNA form, the CDR3 reads TGTGCCAGCAGTTTAGCCCAGGGGGTAGGCGGCACTGAAGCTTTCTTT. This translates into CASSLAQGVGGTEAFF. The chain couples TRBV28 to TRBJ1-1, with 7 nucleotides matching TRBD1. V lost 2 bases, J lost 4 bases, and 10 bases stayed unmatched. The CDR3 has 16 residues. CDR1 and CDR2 (germline): MDHEN, SYDVKM.

This chain uses TRBV29-1 with TRBJ2-3; 8 bases fit TRBD1. Germline loops: CDR1 SQVTM, CDR2 ANQGSEA. The CDR3 is 15 residues long. V lost 6 bases and J lost 1; bases outside the gene matches: 9. CDR3 region: CSVDKTGVGTDTQYF. The DNA for the CDR3 is TGCAGCGTCGACAAGACAGGGGTGGGCACAGATACGCAGTATTTT.

The chain recombines TRBV9 with TRBJ2-7; unclear D gene. Germline assignment: CDR1 SGDLS and CDR2 YYNGEE. Deletions cut 3 bases from V and 0 bases from J, with 7 bases between. The CDR3 spans 13 residues. CDR3 sequence: CASSGWDSYEQYF. CDR3 DNA: TGTGCCAGCAGCGGGTGGGACTCCTACGAGCAGTACTTC.

The rearrangement uses TRBV7-2 and TRBJ1-4, with 11 nucleotides matching TRBD1. V was pared by 4 bases and J by 8 bases, with 6 bases of the junction left unmatched. The CDR3 spans 15 residues. Germline CDR1 is SGHTA and CDR2 is FQGNSA. DNA of the CDR3: TGTGCCAGCAGCTCAGGACAGGGGGCTGGAGAAAAACTGTTTTTT. Translation: CASSSGQGAGEKLFF. Together with reference TRBV7-2 and TRBJ1-4, the CDR3 gives the full variable domain: GAGVSQSPSNKVTEKGKDVELRCDPISGHTALYWYRQSLGQGLEFLIYFQGNSAPDKSGLPSDRFSAERTGGSVSTLTIQRTQQEDSAVYLCASSSGQGAGEKLFFGSGTQLSVL.